This T cell receptor (beta chain) appears in the sequencing data of a study of Graves' ophthalmopathy and Graves' hyperthyroidism. This clonotype was picked up many times. This CDR3 contains 15 residues. Per germline, CDR1 LNHNV and CDR2 YYDKDF (reference sequence). Unmatched junction bases numbered 5, after V lost 0 bases and J lost 5 bases. RNA transcripts provided the template for amplifying TCR beta CDR3 regions. HTBI primers were employed in first-round RT-PCR, then a second-round multiplex PCR followed. MiXCR was run by TCRdb on the multiplex PCR reads, yielding one entry per CDR3 protein. The sample lists under 350,000 distinct CDR3 sequences, roughly 15% seen once, with roughly 12% in the top ten. Fresh peripheral blood (approximately 10 ml) yielded the PBMCs.

This receptor was taken from an adult man with Graves' ophthalmopathy. The V gene is TRBV15, the J gene TRBJ2-7; 9 bases agree with TRBD1. Sequencing input: peripheral blood. The CDR3 reads CATSRDTRDRDEQYF. For the CDR3, the DNA is TGTGCCACCAGCAGAGATACCCGGGACAGGGACGAGCAGTACTTC.